Listed here are 28 T cell receptor beta chains from one sample, sequenced in a study of shared clonotypes between healthy human individuals (dated by TCRdb to 2020 to 2021). Preparation of the library involved the immunoSEQ multiplex PCR assay. As stored in TCRdb, this immuneACCESS dataset retains in-frame rearrangements with V and J assigned. A fraction of the clones does not appear; measured against another copy, unresolved V genes explain less than half of the discrepancy, and the remainder lacks a known reason. The sample has approximately 1.9 million clones on record, approximately 92% of them singletons. Roughly 1.7% of the sample belongs to the ten largest clones. CD8 naive samples consisted of CD45RO-negative cells that were positively selected for CCR7, yielding a CD45RA+CCR7+ population without TemRA cells. Sequencing was carried out using naive CD8+ T cells from PBMCs. The cell subset or site label of this sample denotes: CD45RA+CCR7+. These TCRs come from a man between 18 and 35 years old in good health. Some clones in this sample may be carry-over from other donors' samples.

The CDR3 loop is CSVVGGPPDNYEQYF. CDR3 DNA: TGCAGCGTTGTAGGGGGGCCACCAGACAACTACGAGCAGTACTTC. The chain couples TRBV29-1 to TRBJ2-7; D may match TRBD1 or TRBD2 (6 bases each). The germline V and J ends were trimmed by 4 bases and 3 bases, with 19 bases remaining between them. The germline CDR1 and CDR2 sequences are SQVTM and ANQGSEA. The CDR3 runs 15 residues.

The V gene is TRBV6-1, the J gene TRBJ2-3; 7 bases are a match to TRBD2. Per germline, CDR1 MNHNS and CDR2 SASEGT. CDR3 length equals 15 residues. J was trimmed by 0 bases and V by 3 bases; bases with no gene match: 3. In DNA, the CDR3 is TGTGCCAGCAGTGATTGGGGGGGGAGCACAGATACGCAGTATTTT. This translates into CASSDWGGSTDTQYF.

The J gene is TRBJ2-3, the V gene TRBV28; 8 bases align to TRBD2. This CDR3 region has 15 residues. Germline CDR1 MDHEN, CDR2 SYDVKM. The V segment lost 7 bases and the J segment 6 bases; nucleotides outside the gene matches: 12. The CDR3 spells CASIRGGRLGDTQYF. For the CDR3, the DNA is TGTGCCAGCATAAGGGGCGGGAGGCTTGGGGATACGCAGTATTTT.

In DNA, the CDR3 is TGTGCCAGCAGCACGCTTGGACTGCTCTATGAGCAGTTCTTC. Translating gives CASSTLGLLYEQFF. This chain connects TRBV7-2 to TRBJ2-1; a weak D match, TRBD2 (5 bases). CDR1 is SGHTA, CDR2 FQGNSA, per germline. Trimming shortened V by 5 bases and J by 8 bases, and 16 bases separated the two germline ends. This CDR3 contains 14 residues. Combining the CDR3 with reference TRBV7-2 and TRBJ2-1 gives the whole variable domain GAGVSQSPSNKVTEKGKDVELRCDPISGHTALYWYRQSLGQGLEFLIYFQGNSAPDKSGLPSDRFSAERTGGSVSTLTIQRTQQEDSAVYLCASSTLGLLYEQFFGPGTRLTVL.

J is TRBJ1-1 and V is TRBV11-3; D is undetermined. The V gene lost 4 bases and the J gene lost 7 bases, with 10 bases spanning the gap. Germline CDR1 SGHNT, CDR2 YENEEA. CDR3 length equals 12 residues. As DNA, the CDR3 is TGTGCCAGCAGCTCTGGTCCCTATGAAGCTTTCTTT. Translation gives CASSSGPYEAFF.

The rearrangement links TRBV28 to TRBJ2-4; D may be TRBD1 or TRBD2 (5 bases each). Germline V gene lookup returns CDR1 MDHEN and CDR2 SYDVKM. The CDR3 sequence is 17 residues long. Trimming pared 5 bases from V and 2 bases from J, leaving 19 bases between. CDR3 residues: CASSENRGVGPKNIQYF. The CDR3 nucleotides are TGTGCCAGCAGTGAAAACCGGGGCGTAGGGCCCAAAAACATTCAGTACTTC. The full variable domain, its missing parts supplied by reference TRBV28 and TRBJ2-4, is DVKVTQSSRYLVKRTGEKVFLECVQDMDHENMFWYRQDPGLGLRLIYFSYDVKMKEKGDIPEGYSVSREKKERFSLILESASTNQTSMYLCASSENRGVGPKNIQYFGAGTRLSVL.

This clone was picked up one time. The genes are TRBV28 and TRBJ1-4, with D possibly matching TRBD1 (5 bases). Germline lookup yields CDR1 MDHEN and CDR2 SYDVKM. Between the trimmed V and J ends, which lost 2 bases and 13 bases, there was a span of 23 bases. This CDR3 is 16 amino acids long. CDR3 DNA sequence: TGTGCCAGCAGTTTACGGCAGTCCGCACCGGGGCGGTCACTGTTTTTT. It translates to CASSLRQSAPGRSLFF.

The V gene is TRBV10-3, the J gene TRBJ2-1, with TRBD2 matching 12 bases. Germline loops: CDR1 ENHRY, CDR2 SYGVKD. This CDR3 is 23 amino acids long. V trimming: 0 bases; J trimming: 1 base; junction bases outside the gene matches: 19. The CDR3 DNA is TGTGCCATCAGTGAGTCAGGGGCTAGCGGGAGGGCTTTGGCCAACAAATCCTACAATGAGCAGTTCTTC. It specifies CAISESGASGRALANKSYNEQFF.

CDR3 nucleotide sequence: TGTGCCAGCAGTTCGGACAGATTCAATGAAAAACTGTTTTTT. Protein: CASSSDRFNEKLFF. The chain links TRBV6-5 to TRBJ1-4, with D possibly being TRBD1 (6 bases). In germline, CDR1 is MNHEY, CDR2 SVGAGI. The CDR3 is 14 amino acids. V lost 4 bases and J lost 5, with 11 bases in between.

A single count supports this clone. Other DNA sequences in this specimen translate into the identical CDR3. The chain carries TRBV6-5 and TRBJ2-7, with 7 nucleotides matching TRBD1. Germline loops: CDR1 MNHEY, CDR2 SVGAGI. The length of the CDR3 is 15 residues. Trimming removed 5 bases from V and 0 bases from J; junction bases left unmatched: 7. CDR3 in amino acids: CASSIRQGSSYEQYF. In nucleotides, the CDR3 is TGTGCCAGCAGTATCCGACAGGGAAGCTCCTACGAGCAGTACTTC.

This clone was picked up a small number of times. The V call is TRBV28, the J call TRBJ1-1; D is possibly TRBD1 (6 bases). Germline V gene data show CDR1 as MDHEN and CDR2 as SYDVKM. V lost 6 bases, J lost 2 bases, and 16 bases lay in between. This CDR3 is built from 15 residues. The CDR3: CASRHHTDSNTEAFF. In DNA form, the CDR3 reads TGTGCCAGCAGACACCACACGGACAGTAACACTGAAGCTTTCTTT.

This chain connects TRBV6-1 to TRBJ2-1, with D uncertain. The germline V and J ends were trimmed by 1 base and 2 bases, with 21 bases remaining between them. This CDR3 comprises 19 residues. Germline V CDR1 and CDR2: MNHNS, SASEGT. The CDR3 reads CASSEDRQSPQYPYNEQFF. The CDR3 DNA sequence: TGTGCCAGCAGTGAAGACCGACAATCTCCACAATACCCCTACAATGAGCAGTTCTTC.

V is TRBV5-1 and J is TRBJ2-1; D is ambiguous. The CDR3 has 13 amino acids. V lost 4 bases to trimming and J lost 5 bases, with 10 bases between them. Germline assignment: CDR1 SGHRS and CDR2 YFSETQ. CDR3 loop: CASSPPRNNEQFF. The CDR3 bases are TGCGCCAGCAGCCCCCCTAGGAACAATGAGCAGTTCTTC.

This clone was counted a few times. The same CDR3 can be traced to other DNA sequences in this sample. The V and J genes are TRBV27 and TRBJ1-3; D gene unclear. With 6 bases removed from V and 3 bases from J, the gap between germline ends came to 3 bases. This CDR3 spans 11 amino acids. Germline CDR1 is MNHEY and CDR2 is SMNVEV (reference sequence). In nucleotides, the CDR3 is TGTGCCAGCAGGAGTGGAAACACCATATATTTT. Its translation: CASRSGNTIYF.

The J gene is TRBJ1-4, the V gene TRBV9; possibly TRBD1 for D (6 bases). Trimming took 3 bases from V and 7 from J, leaving 10 bases between them. This CDR3 comprises 13 residues. Germline CDR1 and CDR2: SGDLS and YYNGEE. The chain's CDR3 is CASSETGIEKLFF. In DNA, the CDR3 is TGTGCCAGCAGCGAAACAGGGATTGAAAAACTGTTTTTT.

This clone has a single count. This CDR3 reads CASTGTRYSNQPQHF. The CDR3 DNA sequence: TGTGCCAGCACCGGAACACGGTATAGCAATCAGCCCCAGCATTTT. This chain links TRBV28 with TRBJ1-5; D is unclear. The V end lost 7 bases, the J end lost 0 bases, and 13 bases lay between the germline ends. The germline gives CDR1 MDHEN, CDR2 SYDVKM. The CDR3 extends over 15 amino acids.

With regard to this clone: This sample includes further DNA sequences coding for the same CDR3. The gene calls are TRBV5-1 and TRBJ2-7; D perhaps matches TRBD2 (5 bases). V lost 0 bases, J lost 0 bases, and 7 bases lay in between. Germline CDR1 is SGHRS and CDR2 is YFSETQ. The CDR3 has 14 residues. CDR3 coding DNA: TGCGCCAGCAGCTTGGCCGGGATCTCCTACGAGCAGTACTTC. Protein sequence: CASSLAGISYEQYF.

V gene TRBV11-2 combines with J gene TRBJ2-3; D is possibly TRBD2 (7 bases). This CDR3 comprises 14 residues. V gave up 5 bases and J gave up 4 bases, with 13 bases separating them. CDR1 is SGHAT, CDR2 FQNNGV, per germline. The DNA of the CDR3 is TGTGCCAGCAGCCCAAGAGGGGGGGCAGATACGCAGTATTTT. This translates into CASSPRGGADTQYF.

CDR3 residues: CASSFLGRVTGANVLTF. The CDR3 DNA sequence: TGTGCCAGCAGTTTTTTGGGCAGGGTGACTGGGGCCAACGTCCTGACTTTC. This chain links TRBV27 with TRBJ2-6; possibly TRBD1 for D (5 bases). With 3 bases removed from V and 2 bases from J, the gap between germline ends came to 14 bases. There are 17 residues in the CDR3. Germline lookup yields CDR1 MNHEY and CDR2 SMNVEV (reference sequence).

V gene TRBV9 combines with J gene TRBJ2-1; either TRBD1 or TRBD2 may supply D (5 bases each). Germline CDR1 reads SGDLS; CDR2 reads YYNGEE. V was trimmed by 2 bases and J by 15 bases, leaving 21 bases between them. The CDR3 consists of 14 residues. The CDR3 DNA follows: TGTGCCAGCAGCGTGGGGGACGACCAGTCCCGGGGGTTCTTC. Residues: CASSVGDDQSRGFF. Looking up the rest from reference TRBV9 and TRBJ2-1 gives the full variable domain: DSGVTQTPKHLITATGQRVTLRCSPRSGDLSVYWYQQSLDQGLQFLIQYYNGEERAKGNILERFSAQQFPDLHSELNLSSLELGDSALYFCASSVGDDQSRGFFGPGTRLTVL.

As DNA, the CDR3 is TGTGCCAGCAGCCCCTCGGACAGGGGGAAGGGACCCCAGCATTTT. This sequence encodes CASSPSDRGKGPQHF. The V call is TRBV7-9, the J call TRBJ1-5; 10 bases line up with TRBD1. The CDR3 has 15 residues. CDR1 is SEHNR, CDR2 FQNEAQ, per germline (reference sequence). V was pared by 5 bases and J by 10 bases, with 11 bases of the junction left unmatched.

The chain is built from TRBV9 and TRBJ1-3, with a tentative D call TRBD1 (5 bases). V was shortened by 3 bases and J by 4 bases, with 14 bases between the two germline ends. Germline V gene sequence: CDR1 SGDLS, CDR2 YYNGEE. The CDR3 runs 15 residues. CDR3: CASSADQGSGNTIYF. In DNA form, the CDR3 reads TGTGCCAGCAGCGCGGATCAGGGTTCGGGAAACACCATATATTTT.

The chain is built from TRBV5-8 and TRBJ2-1; D may be TRBD2 (5 bases). The CDR3 spans 15 residues. With 2 bases removed from V and 5 bases from J, the gap between germline ends came to 14 bases. Germline-derived CDR1 and CDR2 are SGHTS and YDEGEE. DNA of the CDR3: TGTGCCAGCAGCTTAATCCGGACTCTAAACAATGAGCAGTTCTTC. This sequence encodes CASSLIRTLNNEQFF.

The chain couples TRBV6-5 to TRBJ2-1, with a possible D match to TRBD1 (6 bases). V lost 5 bases and J lost 13, with 6 bases in between. The CDR3 extends over 9 amino acids. Germline CDR1 reads MNHEY; CDR2 reads SVGAGI. The CDR3 DNA is TGTGCCAGCAGTGGGACACAGTTCTTC. Protein product: CASSGTQFF.

This chain connects TRBV27 to TRBJ2-1; 8 nucleotides agree with TRBD2. Losses at the gene ends were 0 bases for V and 2 bases for J; bases not matched to a gene: 0. CDR1 is MNHEY and CDR2 is SMNVEV in the germline V gene (reference sequence). This CDR3 contains 15 residues. CDR3 loop: CASSLSGLAYNEQFF. In DNA, the CDR3 is TGTGCCAGCAGTTTATCGGGACTAGCCTACAATGAGCAGTTCTTC.

V usage is TRBV28 and J usage is TRBJ2-3; 8 bases line up with TRBD2. The CDR3 totals 19 residues. J was trimmed by 4 bases and V by 3 bases; bases with no gene match: 18. Germline V gene sequence: CDR1 MDHEN, CDR2 SYDVKM. Here the CDR3 DNA reads TGTGCCAGCAGTTTCCCTCTGCCCCGCTCCGGGAGGGCCTCAGATACGCAGTATTTT. It specifies CASSFPLPRSGRASDTQYF.

The V and J genes are TRBV6-6 and TRBJ1-1; D ambiguous. The CDR3 consists of 13 residues. V was pared by 2 bases and J by 5 bases, with 9 bases between. Germline V CDR1 and CDR2: MNHNY, SVGAGI (reference sequence). The CDR3 sequence: CASSYVVRTEAFF. Written as DNA, the CDR3 is TGTGCCAGCAGTTACGTCGTGCGGACTGAAGCTTTCTTT.

The V gene is TRBV23-1, the J gene TRBJ2-7, with D unclear. TRBV23-1 is identified as an open reading frame with a role that is uncertain. The germline V and J ends were trimmed by 2 bases and 0 bases, with 20 bases remaining between them. The CDR3 covers 18 residues. CDR3: CASSQKVRKDIHSYEQYF. CDR3 nucleotides: TGCGCCAGCAGTCAAAAGGTAAGGAAAGACATTCACTCCTACGAGCAGTACTTC.